A selection of T cell receptor beta chains follows, all from one sample in a study of regulatory T cells in long-lasting Graves disease. In TCRdb, the multiplex PCR reads were re-called with MiXCR into one record per CDR3 protein. This sample has some 220,000 distinct CDR3 sequences, with around 20% found just once. The same sample was also used in a study of T cells in Graves' hyperthyroidism and ophthalmopathy.

The sequences come from peripheral blood mononuclear cells (PBMCs), collected at new diagnosis, from a patient treated with antithyroid drugs. Receptors originate from a young woman with Graves disease. Each CDR3 is given with its conserved first and last residue. D genes are given only for firm matches. A row's size may be missing; if present it is once, few, many or a size class.

V	size	D	J	DNA	CDR3
TRBV9	few	-	TRBJ1-6	TGTGCCAGCAGCCCAGGGTCGGGCAGCTCCTATAATTCACCCCTCCACTTT	CASSPGSGSSYNSPLHF
TRBV7-9	-	-	TRBJ2-5	TGTGCCAGCAGCTTAGAAGGGGGGACCCAGTACTTC	CASSLEGGTQYF
TRBV30	many	-	TRBJ1-2	TGTGCCTGGAGTCCGGGGCAGGGGTCGGGCTACACCTTC	CAWSPGQGSGYTF
TRBV20-1	-	TRBD2	TRBJ2-7	TGCAGTGCTAGAAGGGTGCTAGCGGGATCTCCGTACGAGCAGTACTTC	CSARRVLAGSPYEQYF
TRBV4-1	few	TRBD1	TRBJ1-2	TGCGCCAGCAGCCTCAGATTGCAGGGACAGGGTACTAGTGGCTACACCTTC	CASSLRLQGQGTSGYTF
TRBV27	-	TRBD1	TRBJ2-7	TGTGCCAGCAGACATTCTCGGACAGGTTCCTACGAGCAGTACTTC	CASRHSRTGSYEQYF
TRBV11-3	many	TRBD2	TRBJ2-5	TGTGCCAGCAGCTTAGACACGACTAGCGGGGGGGACCAAGAGACCCAGTACTTC	CASSLDTTSGGDQETQYF
TRBV6-1	many	-	TRBJ1-5	TGTGCCAGCAGTCTTGGGAGGGTCAATCAGCCCCAGCATTTT	CASSLGRVNQPQHF
TRBV4-1	few	-	TRBJ2-3	TGCGCCAGCAGCCAAGACGTGGTCACAGATACGCAGTATTTT	CASSQDVVTDTQYF
TRBV9	many	TRBD1	TRBJ2-3	TGTGCCAGCAGCGTAGTTGACGCAGGGGGTACGCAGTATTTT	CASSVVDAGGTQYF
TRBV12-3/TRBV12-4	many	-	TRBJ1-6	TGTGCCAGCAGTTGGGGGAGCCAGCGTAATTCACCCCTCCACTTT	CASSWGSQRNSPLHF
TRBV19	many	TRBD2	TRBJ2-1	TGTGCCAGTAGTAGCCCCTTCCTGGGACTAGCGAGGAATGAGCAGTTCTTC	CASSSPFLGLARNEQFF
TRBV4-1	many	TRBD1	TRBJ2-7	TGCGCCAGCAGCCCCCGGACAGGGGCAGGTTACGAGCAGTACTTC	CASSPRTGAGYEQYF
TRBV11-2	once	TRBD1	TRBJ2-1	TGTGCCAGCAGCCGACACGGTGGACAGGAACCCTACAATGAGCAGTTCTTC	CASSRHGGQEPYNEQFF
TRBV6-6	-	-	TRBJ2-1	TGTGCCAGCAGTTACTCGTCCCAGTCTTTAAACAATGAGCAGTTCTTC	CASSYSSQSLNNEQFF
TRBV28	many	TRBD1	TRBJ1-4	TGTGCCAGCAGTTCCATCGGACAGGGGGCCTCCAATGAAAAACTGTTTTTT	CASSSIGQGASNEKLFF
TRBV29-1	few	-	TRBJ1-2	TGCAGCGTTGAAGTTCCCCCGGGTGGCTACACCTTC	CSVEVPPGGYTF
TRBV7-9	many	TRBD1	TRBJ2-7	TGTGCCAGCAGCGAGACAGGGGACGAGCAGTACTTC	CASSETGDEQYF
TRBV6-5	many	-	TRBJ2-7	TGTGCCAGCAGTTACTCTTACAGGGTCTACGAGCAGTACTTC	CASSYSYRVYEQYF
TRBV30	few	TRBD1	TRBJ2-1	TGTGCCTGGAGTCCCCGGACAGGGTGGGATGAGCAGTTCTTC	CAWSPRTGWDEQFF
TRBV5-1	many	TRBD2	TRBJ2-5	TGCGCCAGCAGCTTCAGGACTAGCGGGAGAGTTGGTTTGGAGACCCAGTACTTC	CASSFRTSGRVGLETQYF
TRBV18	-	TRBD2	TRBJ2-1	TGTGCCAGCTCACCACCGGGCGGGAGCTCCTACAATGAGCAGTTCTTC	CASSPPGGSSYNEQFF
TRBV12-3/TRBV12-4	-	-	TRBJ2-2	TGTGCCACCGAGGACAGAACCGGGGAGCTGTTTTTT	CATEDRTGELFF
TRBV11-3	many	TRBD1	TRBJ1-2	TGTGCCAGCAGCTCAGGACAGGGGAATGGCTACACCTTC	CASSSGQGNGYTF
TRBV20-1	many	-	TRBJ1-5	TGCAGTGCTAGGGAGATTCAGGGACGGTGGGCTAATCAGCCCCAGCATTTT	CSAREIQGRWANQPQHF
TRBV19	many	-	TRBJ2-1	TGTGCCAGTAGTATAGGGGGGCCCCCCTACAATGAGCAGTTCTTC	CASSIGGPPYNEQFF
TRBV2	once	-	TRBJ2-3	TGTGCCAGCAGCCCGCCCCGGACAGATACGCAGTATTTT	CASSPPRTDTQYF
TRBV2	many	TRBD2	TRBJ2-1	TGTACCAGCAGTGAACGGGGCACTAGCGGGACGGGAGAGCAGTTCTTC	CTSSERGTSGTGEQFF
TRBV19	many	-	TRBJ1-1	TGTGCCAGTAGTACATCCGGGACGATGAACACTGAAGCTTTCTTT	CASSTSGTMNTEAFF
TRBV27	many	-	TRBJ1-6	TGTGCCAGCAGTTCAGGAGGGGAGAGGAATTCACCCCTCCACTTT	CASSSGGERNSPLHF
TRBV28	many	-	TRBJ2-2	TGTGCCAGCAGTTTATGGGCAGCGGGCCCGAACACCGGGGAGCTGTTTTTT	CASSLWAAGPNTGELFF
TRBV19	-	TRBD2	TRBJ2-2	TGTGCCAGTAGTACCCTCGGCGGGGGTGCCACCGGGGAGCTGTTTTTT	CASSTLGGGATGELFF
TRBV2	many	-	TRBJ2-7	TGTGCCAGCAGGGGGGACCGAGCCTCCTACGAGCAGTACTTC	CASRGDRASYEQYF
TRBV4-1	once	-	TRBJ2-2	TGCGCCAGCAGCCAATCCTCCGGCGGGACCGGGGAGCTGTTTTTT	CASSQSSGGTGELFF
TRBV28	many	TRBD1	TRBJ2-2	TGTGCCGGAAAAGGACAGGCAGGCGCCGGGGAGCTGTTTTTT	CAGKGQAGAGELFF
TRBV28	-	-	TRBJ2-7	TGTGCCAACAGTTTCCCCTATTCCAGGGGAACCTACGAGCAGTACTTC	CANSFPYSRGTYEQYF